The subject of this entry is one TCR beta chain. As yet, its antigen is unknown. The CDR3 is 13 residues long. V gave up 5 bases and J gave up 7 bases, with 11 bases separating them. Germline V gives CDR1 SGHTA, CDR2 FQGNSA. These data belong to a study of radiotherapy plus CTLA-4 blockade in lung cancer. Study details: Among all patients, 18% showed objective responses, while roughly 28% had disease control. Study observations and caveats: Early shifts in blood T cell clones, with interferon-beta, reportedly predicted response best.

Assay: immunoSEQ multiplex PCR; the TCRdb copy retains only in-frame clones and omits some. The sample holds 40,000 or so clones, approximately 70% seen once. The material was peripheral blood, obtained from a patient treated with radiotherapy plus ipilimumab. The V gene is TRBV7-2, the J gene TRBJ2-2, with D possibly TRBD1 on 6 matching bases. The TCR comes from a human donor with non-small cell lung cancer who had stable disease on radiotherapy plus ipilimumab. The CDR3 loop reads CASSRDNFGELFF. CDR3 bases: TGTGCCAGCAGCCGGGACAACTTCGGGGAGCTGTTTTTT.